The present TCR beta chain was sequenced within a study of OX40 agonist ivuxolimab in advanced cancers. Study-level background: Males comprised about 84% of the group, whose mean age was about 62 years (range roughly 20 to 90).

Repertoires were generated with immunoSEQ multiplex PCR, while TCRdb's copy carries only in-frame clones and drops some. Found here are around 60,000 clones, around 80% of them singletons; the top ten hold roughly 2.1%. The sample in question was CD4+ or CD8+ T cells sorted from blood, obtained in a trial of the OX40 agonist ivuxolimab. This receptor was obtained from an adult with an advanced solid tumor such as melanoma, head and neck, liver or kidney cancer.

CDR3 loop: CASSLNPDSSYGYTF. In DNA, the CDR3 is TGTGCCAGCAGCTTAAATCCGGACAGCAGTTATGGCTACACCTTC. The gene calls are TRBV7-8 and TRBJ1-2; a weak D match, TRBD1 (6 bases). CDR3 length: 15 amino acids. V lost 2 bases, J lost 5 bases, and 15 bases lay in between. In germline, CDR1 is SGHVS, CDR2 FQNEAQ. Together with reference TRBV7-8 and TRBJ1-2, the CDR3 gives the full variable domain: GAGVSQSPRYKVAKRGQDVALRCDPISGHVSLFWYQQALGQGPEFLTYFQNEAQLDKSGLPSDRFFAERPEGSVSTLKIQRTQQEDSAVYLCASSLNPDSSYGYTFGSGTRLTVV.